This is a list of T cell receptor beta chains from one sample in a study of Ad26.COV2.S vaccination and SARS-CoV-2 variants. Profiled with immunoSEQ multiplex PCR; TCRdb holds only in-frame clones, not every one. The table has over 400,000 clones, 89% seen once. The input for sequencing was peripheral blood, taken in a trial of Ad26.COV2.S vaccine versus placebo. These receptors all stem from a person aged 18-65 years who received the Ad26.COV2.S COVID-19 vaccine or a placebo. Each CDR3 is given with its conserved first and last residue. D genes are given only for firm matches. Where a row states a size, it is once, few, many or the class of an expanded clone; other rows omit it.

cdr3_length,d_call,clone_size,v_call,j_call,cdr3_nt,cdr3_aa
13,TRBD1,-,TRBV12-3/TRBV12-4,TRBJ2-1,TGTGCCAGCAGTGGGACAGGGAGAGATGAGCAGTTCTTC,CASSGTGRDEQFF
14,-,-,TRBV28,TRBJ2-3,TGTGCCAGCAGCGATAAGGGGGGCACAGATACGCAGTATTTT,CASSDKGGTDTQYF
15,-,-,TRBV6-1,TRBJ1-1,TGTGCCAGCAGTGAAGTTGCCAGGGGAAGGTCCGAAGCTTTCTTT,CASSEVARGRSEAFF
12,-,-,TRBV28,TRBJ1-5,TGTGCCAGCACGAGAGGAGGTCAGCCCCAGCATTTT,CASTRGGQPQHF
17,-,-,TRBV7-2,TRBJ2-3,TGTGCCAGCAGCTTAGTGGGGGGGGGCTCTTTCACAGATACGCAGTATTTT,CASSLVGGGSFTDTQYF
15,TRBD1,-,TRBV29-1,TRBJ1-4,TGCAGCGCTGGACTCCTGGGGACAGAGAATGAAAAACTGTTTTTT,CSAGLLGTENEKLFF
14,-,-,TRBV28,TRBJ2-7,TGTGCCAGCAGTTATAGGGGAATTTACTACGAGCAGTACTTC,CASSYRGIYYEQYF
15,TRBD2,-,TRBV7-3,TRBJ2-3,TGTGCCAGCAGCTTACTAGCGGGGGCGTTAGATACGCAGTATTTT,CASSLLAGALDTQYF
16,-,-,TRBV4-3,TRBJ1-2,TGCGCCAGCAGCCAGGGATCGTCCACTCTACCCTATGGCTACACCTTC,CASSQGSSTLPYGYTF
16,-,once,TRBV18,TRBJ2-3,TGTGCCAGCTCACCGGCAGGTGGTGGGTCTTACGATACGCAGTATTTT,CASSPAGGGSYDTQYF
15,-,-,TRBV28,TRBJ1-1,TGTGCCAGCGAAACAGAAGGGAGGCCTAGCACTGAAGCTTTCTTT,CASETEGRPSTEAFF
14,-,-,TRBV5-1,TRBJ1-4,TGCGCCAGCAGCTTCGGGGGCGTCAATGAAAAACTGTTTTTT,CASSFGGVNEKLFF
15,-,-,TRBV7-2,TRBJ2-3,TGTGCCAGCAGTCAACAGAGCGACAACACAGATACGCAGTATTTT,CASSQQSDNTDTQYF
16,TRBD1,-,TRBV18,TRBJ2-7,TGTGCCAGCTCACCCGGGACAGCCCCGTCGTTCTACGAGCAGTACTTC,CASSPGTAPSFYEQYF
10,-,-,TRBV20-1,TRBJ2-7,TGCAGTCTCAGGGGATACGAGCAGTACTTC,CSLRGYEQYF
14,TRBD1,-,TRBV18,TRBJ1-1,TGTGCCAGCTCGGGACAGGGGAGGATCACTGAAGCTTTCTTT,CASSGQGRITEAFF
11,-,-,TRBV7-2,TRBJ2-1,TGTGCCAGCAGCGTTGTGGGGGAGCAGTTCTTC,CASSVVGEQFF
13,TRBD1,-,TRBV27,TRBJ1-5,TGTGCCAGCAGCTCAGACAGGGTGCAGCCCCAGCATTTT,CASSSDRVQPQHF
14,-,-,TRBV2,TRBJ1-1,TGTGCCAGCAGTGATCACAGGGATAACACTGAAGCTTTCTTT,CASSDHRDNTEAFF
14,-,-,TRBV4-1,TRBJ1-2,TGCGCCAGCAGCCAAGATCACAGAGGCTATGGCTACACCTTC,CASSQDHRGYGYTF